Listed below are T cell receptor beta chains from one sample, sequenced in a study of blood T cell repertoires in COVID-19. Libraries were prepared by immunoSEQ multiplex PCR; TCRdb keeps only in-frame clonotypes and omits some of them. This sample has about 230,000 clones, with 70% to 90% found just once. Sequencing input: peripheral blood. The receptors originated from a woman aged 70-85 years with active or convalescent COVID-19. Each CDR3 is given with its conserved first and last residue. The order of the fields is J gene, V gene, CDR3 length, D gene, clone size, CDR3 protein, CDR3 DNA. A D gene is named only where the DNA matches it firmly. Some rows have no size entry. The others give once, few or many, or a class for an expanded clone.

J gene: TRBJ1-1; V gene: TRBV7-9; CDR3 length: 15; D gene: NA; clone size: NA; CDR3 protein: CASSSGGSGNTEAFF; CDR3 DNA: TGTGCCAGCAGCTCCGGAGGGAGCGGGAACACTGAAGCTTTCTTT
J gene: TRBJ2-7; V gene: TRBV18; CDR3 length: 17; D gene: TRBD1; clone size: NA; CDR3 protein: CASSPGYRGLREGEQYF; CDR3 DNA: TGTGCCAGCTCACCCGGTTACAGGGGGCTGAGGGAGGGCGAGCAGTACTTC
J gene: TRBJ2-7; V gene: TRBV19; CDR3 length: 17; D gene: TRBD2; clone size: NA; CDR3 protein: CATTGVRLAGGRYEQYF; CDR3 DNA: TGTGCCACTACCGGTGTCCGGCTAGCGGGGGGGAGGTACGAGCAGTACTTC
J gene: TRBJ2-7; V gene: TRBV28; CDR3 length: 16; D gene: TRBD2; clone size: NA; CDR3 protein: CASGPAGLAASYEQYF; CDR3 DNA: TGTGCCAGCGGACCCGCGGGGCTAGCGGCCTCTTACGAGCAGTACTTC
J gene: TRBJ1-3; V gene: TRBV18; CDR3 length: 14; D gene: TRBD1; clone size: NA; CDR3 protein: CASSTQGAGNTIYF; CDR3 DNA: TGTGCCAGCTCAACACAGGGGGCTGGAAACACCATATATTTT
J gene: TRBJ2-2; V gene: TRBV11-3; CDR3 length: 16; D gene: NA; clone size: NA; CDR3 protein: CASSLQVSGNTGELFF; CDR3 DNA: TGTGCCAGCAGCCTGCAGGTTAGCGGGAACACCGGGGAGCTGTTTTTT
J gene: TRBJ1-5; V gene: TRBV28; CDR3 length: 14; D gene: NA; clone size: once; CDR3 protein: CASSNQGLGQPQHF; CDR3 DNA: TGTGCCAGCAGCAACCAGGGCCTCGGGCAGCCCCAGCATTTT
J gene: TRBJ2-4; V gene: TRBV6-2/TRBV6-3; CDR3 length: 16; D gene: NA; clone size: NA; CDR3 protein: CASSYSMQGSKNIQYF; CDR3 DNA: TGTGCCAGCAGTTACTCGATGCAGGGCTCCAAAAACATTCAGTACTTC
J gene: TRBJ1-1; V gene: TRBV7-2; CDR3 length: 13; D gene: NA; clone size: once; CDR3 protein: CASSRQADTEAFF; CDR3 DNA: TGTGCCAGCAGTAGACAGGCCGACACTGAAGCTTTCTTT
J gene: TRBJ1-4; V gene: TRBV29-1; CDR3 length: 14; D gene: TRBD1; clone size: NA; CDR3 protein: CSVDYTGGNEKLFF; CDR3 DNA: TGCAGCGTTGATTACACAGGGGGTAATGAAAAACTGTTTTTT
J gene: TRBJ2-5; V gene: TRBV29-1; CDR3 length: 16; D gene: TRBD2; clone size: NA; CDR3 protein: CSVFLTSGGPGETQYF; CDR3 DNA: TGCAGCGTCTTCCTGACTAGCGGGGGGCCAGGCGAGACCCAGTACTTC
J gene: TRBJ2-7; V gene: TRBV10-3; CDR3 length: 14; D gene: NA; clone size: few; CDR3 protein: CAISRDINLYEQYF; CDR3 DNA: TGTGCCATCAGCCGGGACATAAATCTCTACGAGCAGTACTTC
J gene: TRBJ1-1; V gene: TRBV5-6; CDR3 length: 14; D gene: NA; clone size: NA; CDR3 protein: CASSLSYPRVEAFF; CDR3 DNA: TGTGCCAGCAGCTTGTCCTACCCGAGGGTTGAAGCTTTCTTT
J gene: TRBJ2-1; V gene: TRBV6-5; CDR3 length: 15; D gene: TRBD2; clone size: NA; CDR3 protein: CASSPKAVAGGRGFF; CDR3 DNA: TGTGCCAGCAGTCCCAAGGCCGTTGCGGGAGGGAGAGGGTTCTTC
J gene: TRBJ1-3; V gene: TRBV6-5; CDR3 length: 14; D gene: NA; clone size: NA; CDR3 protein: CAARSWQSGNTIYF; CDR3 DNA: TGTGCCGCGAGGAGTTGGCAATCTGGAAACACCATATATTTT
J gene: TRBJ2-5; V gene: TRBV6-5; CDR3 length: 16; D gene: NA; clone size: NA; CDR3 protein: CASSYLAGGGGETQYF; CDR3 DNA: TGTGCCAGCAGTTACTTGGCAGGGGGAGGCGGTGAGACCCAGTACTTC
J gene: TRBJ1-1; V gene: TRBV5-1; CDR3 length: 18; D gene: TRBD1; clone size: many; CDR3 protein: CASRKHRTGGSMNTEAFF; CDR3 DNA: TGCGCCAGCAGGAAGCACAGGACAGGGGGTTCTATGAACACTGAAGCTTTCTTT
J gene: TRBJ2-6; V gene: TRBV5-8; CDR3 length: 17; D gene: NA; clone size: once; CDR3 protein: CASSLSRGSFGANVLTF; CDR3 DNA: TGTGCCAGCAGCTTGAGCAGGGGATCGTTTGGGGCCAACGTCCTGACTTTC
J gene: TRBJ1-4; V gene: TRBV29-1; CDR3 length: 13; D gene: NA; clone size: NA; CDR3 protein: CSVRGGGNEKLFF; CDR3 DNA: TGCAGCGTCCGTGGGGGGGGGAATGAAAAACTGTTTTTT
J gene: TRBJ2-3; V gene: TRBV5-4; CDR3 length: 15; D gene: TRBD2; clone size: NA; CDR3 protein: CASSSTSGGFNTQYF; CDR3 DNA: TGTGCCAGCAGCAGTACTAGCGGGGGGTTTAATACGCAGTATTTT
J gene: TRBJ1-1; V gene: TRBV5-1; CDR3 length: 15; D gene: NA; clone size: few; CDR3 protein: CASSLVGTENTEAFF; CDR3 DNA: TGCGCCAGCAGCTTGGTCGGCACAGAGAACACTGAAGCTTTCTTT
J gene: TRBJ2-6; V gene: TRBV5-4; CDR3 length: 18; D gene: TRBD1; clone size: NA; CDR3 protein: CASSLAGTGLSGANVLTF; CDR3 DNA: TGTGCCAGCAGCCTGGCCGGGACAGGGCTCTCTGGGGCCAACGTCCTGACTTTC
J gene: TRBJ2-7; V gene: TRBV18; CDR3 length: 14; D gene: NA; clone size: NA; CDR3 protein: CASRQSMAEYEQYF; CDR3 DNA: TGTGCCAGCCGCCAATCAATGGCCGAATACGAGCAGTACTTC
J gene: TRBJ2-7; V gene: TRBV6-6; CDR3 length: 13; D gene: NA; clone size: NA; CDR3 protein: CASSPLGQNEQYF; CDR3 DNA: TGTGCCAGCAGTCCTCTGGGCCAGAACGAGCAGTACTTC
J gene: TRBJ1-1; V gene: TRBV2; CDR3 length: 12; D gene: NA; clone size: NA; CDR3 protein: CASSVVRAEAFF; CDR3 DNA: TGTGCCAGCAGTGTTGTACGGGCTGAAGCTTTCTTT
J gene: TRBJ2-4; V gene: TRBV18; CDR3 length: 14; D gene: NA; clone size: once; CDR3 protein: CASSPPPSRNIQYF; CDR3 DNA: TGTGCCAGCTCACCACCGCCTAGCAGAAACATTCAGTACTTC
J gene: TRBJ2-7; V gene: TRBV28; CDR3 length: 14; D gene: NA; clone size: NA; CDR3 protein: CASSLFMGGYEQYF; CDR3 DNA: TGTGCCAGCAGTTTGTTTATGGGAGGATACGAGCAGTACTTC
J gene: TRBJ2-3; V gene: TRBV4-2; CDR3 length: 18; D gene: TRBD2; clone size: NA; CDR3 protein: CASSQDPAGGSSTDTQYF; CDR3 DNA: TGTGCCAGCAGCCAAGACCCAGCGGGGGGATCTAGCACAGATACGCAGTATTTT
J gene: TRBJ1-5; V gene: TRBV3-1/TRBV3-2; CDR3 length: 13; D gene: NA; clone size: once; CDR3 protein: CASSQSREDPQHF; CDR3 DNA: TGTGCCAGCAGCCAATCCAGGGAGGATCCCCAGCATTTT
J gene: TRBJ1-1; V gene: TRBV28; CDR3 length: 14; D gene: NA; clone size: NA; CDR3 protein: CASSFGGARAEAFF; CDR3 DNA: TGTGCCAGCAGTTTTGGAGGGGCTCGGGCTGAAGCTTTCTTT
J gene: TRBJ1-2; V gene: TRBV28; CDR3 length: 15; D gene: TRBD1; clone size: NA; CDR3 protein: CASSKGQGAYYGYTF; CDR3 DNA: TGTGCCAGCAGTAAAGGACAGGGGGCTTACTATGGCTACACCTTC
J gene: TRBJ2-7; V gene: TRBV3-1/TRBV3-2; CDR3 length: 13; D gene: NA; clone size: once; CDR3 protein: CASSQQRAHEQYF; CDR3 DNA: TGTGCCAGCAGCCAACAGCGGGCCCACGAGCAGTACTTC
J gene: TRBJ2-7; V gene: TRBV5-1; CDR3 length: 14; D gene: NA; clone size: NA; CDR3 protein: CASSLEQGHYEQYF; CDR3 DNA: TGCGCCAGCAGCTTGGAACAGGGACACTACGAGCAGTACTTC
J gene: TRBJ2-1; V gene: TRBV5-5; CDR3 length: 16; D gene: NA; clone size: NA; CDR3 protein: CASSSRGGASYNEQFF; CDR3 DNA: TGTGCCAGCAGCTCTAGGGGGGGTGCCTCCTACAATGAGCAGTTCTTC
J gene: TRBJ1-6; V gene: TRBV7-9; CDR3 length: 14; D gene: NA; clone size: NA; CDR3 protein: CASSAGDYNSPLHF; CDR3 DNA: TGTGCCAGCAGTGCAGGGGATTATAATTCACCCCTCCACTTT
J gene: TRBJ2-7; V gene: TRBV9; CDR3 length: 14; D gene: NA; clone size: NA; CDR3 protein: CASSVNGELYEQYF; CDR3 DNA: TGTGCCAGCAGCGTAAACGGGGAACTCTACGAGCAGTACTTC
J gene: TRBJ1-6; V gene: TRBV28; CDR3 length: 12; D gene: NA; clone size: NA; CDR3 protein: CASSGGRSPLHF; CDR3 DNA: TGTGCCAGCAGTGGCGGTCGTTCACCCCTCCACTTT
J gene: TRBJ2-6; V gene: TRBV5-4; CDR3 length: 18; D gene: TRBD2; clone size: NA; CDR3 protein: CASSSGLAGRSGANVLTF; CDR3 DNA: TGTGCCAGCAGCTCGGGACTAGCGGGCCGCTCTGGGGCCAACGTCCTGACTTTC
J gene: TRBJ1-6; V gene: TRBV6-6; CDR3 length: 14; D gene: TRBD1; clone size: NA; CDR3 protein: CAADLTGGSVPLHF; CDR3 DNA: TGTGCCGCCGACCTAACAGGGGGCTCAGTACCCCTCCACTTT
J gene: TRBJ1-1; V gene: TRBV7-8; CDR3 length: 11; D gene: NA; clone size: NA; CDR3 protein: CASSLYGEAFF; CDR3 DNA: TGTGCCAGCAGCTTATACGGTGAAGCTTTCTTT
J gene: TRBJ2-3; V gene: TRBV12-1; CDR3 length: 15; D gene: NA; clone size: NA; CDR3 protein: CASSSGGKSTDTQYF; CDR3 DNA: TGTGCCAGCAGCTCCGGGGGGAAGAGCACAGATACGCAGTATTTT